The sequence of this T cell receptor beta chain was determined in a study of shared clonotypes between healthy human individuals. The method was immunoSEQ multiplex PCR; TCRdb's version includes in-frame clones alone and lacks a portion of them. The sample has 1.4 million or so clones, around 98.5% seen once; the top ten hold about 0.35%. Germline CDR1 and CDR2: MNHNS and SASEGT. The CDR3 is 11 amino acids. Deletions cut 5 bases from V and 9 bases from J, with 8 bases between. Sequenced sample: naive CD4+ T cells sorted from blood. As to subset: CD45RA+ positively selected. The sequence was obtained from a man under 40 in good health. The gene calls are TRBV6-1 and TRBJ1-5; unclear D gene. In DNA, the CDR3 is TGTGCCAGCAGTCAACATGGGCCCCAGCATTTT. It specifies CASSQHGPQHF.